The 19 T cell receptor beta chains below come from one sample, sequenced in a study of T cell clonality in common variable immunodeficiency. The assay was immunoSEQ multiplex PCR, and TCRdb's table has in-frame clones only and misses some. Singletons are absent from the sample, which has more than 35,000 clones. Material: peripheral blood mononuclear cells. The receptors were gathered from a person aged 18 to 75 in good health.

This clone showed up many times. Read data end 3 residues before the CDR3 end; the end is taken from the germline J gene. The chain employs TRBV20-1 and TRBJ2-1; 12 positions agree with TRBD2. The germline CDR1 and CDR2 sequences are DFQATT and SNEGSKA (reference sequence). After removal of 6 bases from V and 4 bases from J, the junction contained 7 bases not matched to a gene. The CDR3 extends over 15 amino acids. The covered CDR3 bases are TGCAGTGCAACTAGCGGGGGGAGTGGATACAATGAG. Translation gives CSATSGGSGYNE. From start to end, the CDR3 is CSATSGGSGYNEQFF.

This clone has ten or more counts. Partial CDR3 DNA: TGTGCCAGCAGTCCGACGGGGGGGGGATCCTACAATGAG. This gives the protein CASSPTGGGSYNE. The CDR3 in its entirety is CASSPTGGGSYNEQFF. This chain joins TRBV12-3 or TRBV12-4 and TRBJ2-1, with TRBD2 matching 8 bases. Read coverage stops 3 residues before the CDR3 terminus; the germline J gene supplies the remainder. Unmatched junction bases numbered 7, after V lost 5 bases and J lost 1 base. The CDR3 sequence is 16 residues long.

This clone was seen ten or more times. The read stops 3 residues short of the end of the CDR3; the missing end is completed from the germline J gene. The rearrangement links TRBV30 to TRBJ1-5, with unresolved D. CDR1 is GTSNPN, CDR2 SVGIG, per germline (reference sequence). The CDR3 length is 13 residues. Trimming left V 2 bases short and J 4 bases short, with 9 bases between. The CDR3: CAWSKSSNQPQHF. CDR3 DNA, as far as it was read: TGTGCCTGGAGTAAATCCAGTAATCAGCCC.

This clone was counted at least ten times. The CDR3 end lies 3 residues beyond the end of the read and is filled in from the germline J gene. The chain employs TRBV7-3 and TRBJ1-2, with a tentative D call TRBD1 (5 bases). The CDR3 has 13 amino acids. CDR1 is SGHTA, CDR2 FQGTGA, per germline. CDR3 sequence: CASSLGGREGYTF. CDR3 DNA, as far as it was read: TGTGCCAGCAGCTTGGGAGGCAGGGAAGGC.

This clone was counted at least ten times. The read stops 3 residues short of the end of the CDR3; the missing end is completed from the germline J gene. The chain employs TRBV5-1 and TRBJ2-3; 9 bases are a match to TRBD1. Trimming at V came to 3 bases and at J to 8 bases, leaving 10 bases not matched to a gene. CDR3 size: 15 residues. Germline assignment: CDR1 SGHRS and CDR2 YFSETQ. The CDR3 sequence: CASSSPGQGVFTQYF. The DNA read from the CDR3 is TGCGCCAGCAGCTCTCCGGGACAGGGCGTTTTTACG.

In this sample, this clone is medium-sized. The read comes to an end 3 residues before the CDR3 does, leaving the germline J gene to fill in the end. The chain combines TRBV30 with TRBJ2-6, with D tentatively TRBD1 (6 bases). The ends were cut back, 5 bases at V and 2 bases at J, with 13 bases in the middle. Germline CDR1 GTSNPN, CDR2 SVGIG (reference sequence). This CDR3 spans 15 amino acids. The CDR3 sequence is CAWGVTGTGANVLTF. Incomplete CDR3 DNA: TGTGCCTGGGGGGTAACAGGGACTGGGGCCAACGTC.

This clone was recorded at least ten times. The DNA ends 3 residues before the CDR3 does, and the rest of the CDR3 is filled in from the germline J gene. The chain joins TRBV30 to TRBJ2-7, with 10 bases that match TRBD1. The trim removed 5 bases at V and 3 bases at J, leaving 4 bases unmatched. CDR1 GTSNPN and CDR2 SVGIG come from the germline V gene (reference sequence). The CDR3 is 13 residues long. The CDR3 DNA, read in part, is TGTGCCTGGGGGGGGGACAGGGGCTACGAG. Its protein product is CAWGGDRGYE. In full, the CDR3 reads CAWGGDRGYEQYF. Full variable domain (rest looked up from reference TRBV30 and TRBJ2-7): SQTIHQWPATLVQPVGSPLSLECTVEGTSNPNLYWYRQAAGRGLQLLFYSVGIGQISSEVPQNLSASRPQDRQFILSSKKLLLSDSGFYLCAWGGDRGYEQYFGPGTRLTVT.

This clone was observed many times. The read ends 3 residues before the CDR3 terminus; that terminus is restored from the germline J gene. The V and J genes are TRBV20-1 and TRBJ1-2; no clear D. The CDR3 loop spans 13 amino acids. The germline gives CDR1 DFQATT, CDR2 SNEGSKA (reference sequence). The V gene lost 6 bases and the J gene lost 2 bases, with 13 bases spanning the gap. The CDR3 bases that were read are TGCAGTGCCGCGTCCCCAATCAACTATGGC. Translated, it gives CSAASPINYG. The full-length CDR3 reads as CSAASPINYGYTF.

This clone was counted at least ten times. Read data end 3 residues before the CDR3 end; the end is taken from the germline J gene. The chain recombines TRBV19 with TRBJ1-2; D might be TRBD1 (5 bases). Germline loops: CDR1 LNHDA, CDR2 SQIVND (reference sequence). V lost 7 bases to trimming and J lost 5 bases, with 23 bases between them. The CDR3 has 16 amino acids. The CDR3 here is CASTGEGGEIGYGYTF. The CDR3 DNA, read in part, is TGTGCCAGTACGGGAGAGGGAGGGGAAATAGGATATGGC.

This clone was observed a handful of times. This likely traces to a read error, being one base from a far larger clone. The read is 3 residues too short to cover the CDR3 end, so that end is filled in from the germline J gene. V is TRBV19 and J is TRBJ2-7; 7 positions agree with TRBD2. The CDR3 has 14 residues. CDR1 and CDR2 (germline): LNHDA, SQIVND (reference sequence). V lost 7 bases and J lost 1; bases outside the gene matches: 7. Partial CDR3 DNA: TGTGCCAGTAAAGGACGGGGGGAATCCTACGAG. Protein product: CASKGRGESYE. In full, the CDR3 is CASKGRGESYEQYF. The full variable domain, with the rest looked up from reference TRBV19 and TRBJ2-7, is DGGITQSPKYLFRKEGQNVTLSCEQNLNHDAMYWYRQDPGQGLRLIYYSQIVNDFQKGDIAEGYSVSREKKESFPLTVTSAQKNPTAFYLCASKGRGESYEQYFGPGTRLTVT.

This clone was observed many times. Read data end 3 residues before the CDR3 end; the end is taken from the germline J gene. The J gene is TRBJ1-5, the V gene TRBV7-6; D might be TRBD1 (5 bases). Per the germline V gene, CDR1 is SGHVS and CDR2 is FNYEAQ. The CDR3 extends over 16 amino acids. The DNA read from the CDR3 is TGTGCCAGCAGCTTAGGGGGACCCCTAGCGGGAGATCCC. This codes for CASSLGGPLAGDP. The entire CDR3 reads CASSLGGPLAGDPQHF.

Worth noting for this clone: The CDR3 end falls 3 residues outside the read, so it is completed with the germline J gene. The chain links TRBV19 to TRBJ1-2, with D possibly matching TRBD1 (6 bases). This CDR3 region has 14 residues. Looked up from germline, CDR1 is LNHDA and CDR2 is SQIVND (reference sequence). CDR3 DNA, as far as it was read: TGTGCCAGTAGTCTGGACAAACAGGGAAATGAC. Protein product: CASSLDKQGND. The complete CDR3 reads CASSLDKQGNDYTF.

This clone was found many times. The read halts 3 residues ahead of the CDR3 end, with the missing end drawn from the germline J gene. The V gene is TRBV7-9, the J gene TRBJ1-1; D remains ambiguous. The length of the CDR3 is 12 residues. Per germline, CDR1 SEHNR and CDR2 FQNEAQ (reference sequence). Trimming removed 0 bases at V and 7 bases at J, with 6 bases between. The sequenced part of the CDR3 DNA is TGTGCCAGCAGCTTAGCTGGGCATGAA. Its translation: CASSLAGHE. The full CDR3 protein is CASSLAGHEAFF.

At least ten counts were recorded for this clone. The read stops 3 residues short of the end of the CDR3; the missing end is completed from the germline J gene. The V and J genes are TRBV5-4 and TRBJ1-2; 8 nucleotides match TRBD1. This CDR3 contains 14 residues. Germline V lookup: CDR1 SGHNT, CDR2 YYREEE (reference sequence). The V and J ends lost 2 bases and 4 bases, in that order; junction bases with no gene match: 4. The CDR3 spells CASSFSGQGYGYTF. The DNA read from the CDR3 is TGTGCCAGCAGCTTTTCAGGACAGGGCTATGGC.

This clone came up many times. The sequence runs out 3 residues before the end of the CDR3; the remainder is reconstructed from the germline J gene. The chain is built from TRBV5-4 and TRBJ1-1; 7 nucleotides agree with TRBD1. V gave up 3 bases and J gave up 1 base; unmatched junction bases: 3. CDR1 is SGHNT, CDR2 YYREEE, per germline (reference sequence). The CDR3 spans 14 residues. The CDR3 protein is CASSYQGGNTEAFF. CDR3 DNA, as far as it was read: TGTGCCAGCAGCTACCAGGGGGGGAACACTGAA.

This clone was counted at least ten times. Mismatch with germline at one junction end may stem from a read error. Partial CDR3 DNA: TGTGCTAGCAGCGTAGACAGGAACACTGAA. Translated, it gives CASSVDRNTE. The entire CDR3 protein is CASSVDRNTEAFF. The rearrangement uses TRBV7-7 and TRBJ1-1; D perhaps matches TRBD1 (5 bases). The sequence runs out 3 residues before the end of the CDR3; the remainder is reconstructed from the germline J gene. CDR3 size: 13 residues. The germline gives CDR1 SSHAT, CDR2 FNYEAQ (reference sequence).

This clone showed up many times. The read terminates 3 residues before the CDR3 end, so the remaining end is supplied by the germline J gene. The rearrangement joins TRBV5-4 to TRBJ1-2, with 12 nucleotides matching TRBD1. The CDR3 loop spans 15 amino acids. V shed 4 bases, J shed 4 bases, and the junction held 5 bases outside the gene matches. The germline V gene has CDR1 SGHNT and CDR2 YYREEE (reference sequence). CDR3 region: CASSQGQGALYGYTF. The DNA read from the CDR3 is TGTGCCAGCAGCCAGGGACAGGGGGCTCTCTATGGC.

This clone was found many times. One junction end disagrees with the germline gene, perhaps due to a read error. Read data end 3 residues before the CDR3 end; the end is taken from the germline J gene. The J gene is TRBJ2-3, the V gene TRBV7-3; a weak D match, TRBD2 (7 bases). Germline lookup yields CDR1 SGHTA and CDR2 FQGTGA. CDR3 size: 15 residues. CDR3 bases read: TGTGCCAGCAGCCCTCAGGGGAGGGGCACAGGTACG. It is translated as CASSPQGRGTGT. The whole CDR3 reads CASSPQGRGTGTQYF.

This clone has at least ten counts. From the germline J gene comes the end of the CDR3, since the read stops 3 residues before it. This chain uses TRBV7-8 with TRBJ2-7, with D possibly matching TRBD1 (5 bases). Germline CDR1 is SGHVS and CDR2 is FQNEAQ. Between the trimmed V and J ends, which lost 6 bases and 2 bases, there was a span of 17 bases. The CDR3 spans 15 residues. The covered CDR3 bases are TGTGCCAGCAGTCAAGGGGTAATTGTCCCCTACGAG. It is translated as CASSQGVIVPYE. The whole CDR3 protein is CASSQGVIVPYEQYF.